The 9 T cell receptor beta chains listed next were all sequenced from one sample in a study of OX40 agonist ivuxolimab in advanced cancers. The assay was immunoSEQ multiplex PCR, and TCRdb's table has in-frame clones only and misses some. The repertoire holds approximately 31,000 clones, with approximately 80% as singletons. The sample consisted of CD4+ or CD8+ T cells sorted from blood, taken in a trial of the OX40 agonist ivuxolimab. The receptors come from an adult with an advanced solid tumor such as melanoma, head and neck, liver or kidney cancer.

This clone has just a few counts. The J gene is TRBJ2-6, the V gene TRBV5-4; D call uncertain. Trimming took off 1 base at V and 0 bases at J, with 5 bases between the two ends. CDR3 length: 15 residues. The germline CDR1 and CDR2 sequences are SGHNT and YYREEE (reference sequence). As DNA, the CDR3 is TGTGCCAGCAGCTTGTGGCTCTCTGGGGCCAACGTCCTGACTTTC. Protein: CASSLWLSGANVLTF.

This rearrangement joins TRBV2 to TRBJ1-4, with TRBD1 matching 7 bases. V shed 5 bases, J shed 3 bases, and the junction held 3 bases outside the gene matches. The germline V gene encodes CDR1 SNHLY and CDR2 FYNNEI. The CDR3 consists of 14 residues. The CDR3 nucleotides are TGTGCCAGCAGTTTACAGGGGCCTAATGAAAAACTGTTTTTT. This sequence encodes CASSLQGPNEKLFF.

Only a few counts were recorded for this clone. This chain links TRBV6-5 with TRBJ1-4, with a possible D match to TRBD1 (6 bases). Trimming took off 10 bases at V and 4 bases at J, with 19 bases between the two ends. The CDR3 consists of 15 residues. The germline V gene has CDR1 MNHEY and CDR2 SVGAGI. This CDR3 is CATSGGGGNNEKLFF. DNA of the CDR3: TGTGCCACCTCCGGGGGCGGCGGAAATAATGAAAAACTGTTTTTT.

The genes are TRBV29-1 and TRBJ2-5; D not certain. Deletions cut 1 base from V and 6 bases from J, with 9 bases between. The germline CDR1 and CDR2 sequences are SQVTM and ANQGSEA. The CDR3 consists of 12 residues. CDR3 coding DNA: TGCAGCGTTGAAGTTTGGGCCAAGACCCAGTACTTC. Its translation is CSVEVWAKTQYF.

The rearrangement links TRBV11-2 to TRBJ2-7, with 7 positions matching TRBD2. The V segment lost 4 bases and the J segment 4 bases; nucleotides outside the gene matches: 13. There are 16 residues in the CDR3. The germline gives CDR1 SGHAT, CDR2 FQNNGV. This CDR3 reads CASSSNLGLVGYEQYF. CDR3 DNA sequence: TGTGCCAGCAGCTCCAACCTCGGACTAGTTGGATACGAGCAGTACTTC.

The chain recombines TRBV11-3 with TRBJ2-5, with TRBD1 identical over 8 bases. Per the germline V gene, CDR1 is SGHNT and CDR2 is YENEEA. The CDR3 extends over 15 amino acids. The junction had 7 bases not matched to a gene; V was cut back by 5 bases and J by 2 bases. CDR3 sequence: CASSPDRGKQETQYF. CDR3 DNA: TGTGCCAGCAGCCCAGACAGGGGCAAACAAGAGACCCAGTACTTC.

This chain links TRBV28 with TRBJ2-1; tentatively, D is TRBD1 or TRBD2 (6 bases each). V was shortened by 6 bases and J by 0 bases, with 18 bases between the two germline ends. CDR1 is MDHEN and CDR2 is SYDVKM in the germline V gene. The CDR3 is 17 residues long. This CDR3 is CASRPTLGGSSYNEQFF. The CDR3, as DNA: TGTGCCAGCAGGCCAACGTTAGGGGGGAGCTCCTACAATGAGCAGTTCTTC.

This chain uses TRBV6-1 with TRBJ2-3, with TRBD2 identical over 8 bases. V lost 8 bases and J lost 4; bases outside the gene matches: 8. From germline, CDR1 is MNHNS and CDR2 SASEGT. The CDR3 is 14 residues long. CDR3 residues: CASVRGGSADTQYF. For the CDR3, the DNA is TGTGCCAGCGTCCGGGGGGGGTCGGCAGATACGCAGTATTTT.

This clone was observed once. The chain carries TRBV28 and TRBJ1-1; tentative D call: TRBD1 (6 bases). The CDR3 has 14 residues. In germline, CDR1 is MDHEN, CDR2 SYDVKM. V lost 2 bases and J lost 4, with 11 bases in between. DNA for the CDR3: TGTGCCAGCAGTTTAAAGGGGGGGCGCACTGAAGCTTTCTTT. Its protein product is CASSLKGGRTEAFF.